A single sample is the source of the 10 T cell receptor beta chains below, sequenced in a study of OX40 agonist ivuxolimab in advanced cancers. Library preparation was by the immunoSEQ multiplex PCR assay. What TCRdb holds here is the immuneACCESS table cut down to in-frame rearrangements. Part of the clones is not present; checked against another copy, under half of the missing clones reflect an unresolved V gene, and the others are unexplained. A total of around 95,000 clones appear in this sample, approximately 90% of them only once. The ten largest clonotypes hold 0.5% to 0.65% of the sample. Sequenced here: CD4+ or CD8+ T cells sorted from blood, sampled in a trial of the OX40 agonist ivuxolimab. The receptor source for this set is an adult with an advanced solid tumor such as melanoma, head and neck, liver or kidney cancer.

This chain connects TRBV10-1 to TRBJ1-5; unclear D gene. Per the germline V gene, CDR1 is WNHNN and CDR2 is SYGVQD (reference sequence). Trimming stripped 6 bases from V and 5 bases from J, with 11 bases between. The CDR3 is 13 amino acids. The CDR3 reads CASSAGRDQPQHF. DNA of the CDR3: TGCGCCAGCAGCGCCGGACGGGATCAGCCCCAGCATTTT.

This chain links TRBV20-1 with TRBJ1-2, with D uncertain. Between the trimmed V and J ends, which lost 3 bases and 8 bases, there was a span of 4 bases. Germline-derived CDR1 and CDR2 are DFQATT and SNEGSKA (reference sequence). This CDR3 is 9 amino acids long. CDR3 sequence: CSAREGYTF. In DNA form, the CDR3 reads TGCAGTGCTAGGGAGGGCTACACCTTC.

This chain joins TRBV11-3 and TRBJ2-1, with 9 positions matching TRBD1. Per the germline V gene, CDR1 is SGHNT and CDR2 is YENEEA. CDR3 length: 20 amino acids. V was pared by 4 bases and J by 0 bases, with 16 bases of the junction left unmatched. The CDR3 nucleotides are TGTGCCAGCAGCTCCTCACCCGGGACAGGGTGGATAAGCTCCTACAATGAGCAGTTCTTC. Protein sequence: CASSSSPGTGWISSYNEQFF.

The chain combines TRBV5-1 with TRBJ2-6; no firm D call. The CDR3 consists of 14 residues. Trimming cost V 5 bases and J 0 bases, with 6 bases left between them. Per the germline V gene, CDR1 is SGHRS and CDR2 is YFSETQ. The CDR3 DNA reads TGCGCCAGCAGAGCAGACTCTGGGGCCAACGTCCTGACTTTC. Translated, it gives CASRADSGANVLTF.

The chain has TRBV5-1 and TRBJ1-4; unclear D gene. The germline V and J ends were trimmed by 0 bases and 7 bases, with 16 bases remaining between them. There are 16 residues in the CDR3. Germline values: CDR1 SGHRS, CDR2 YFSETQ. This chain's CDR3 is CASSLAFRVGGEKLFF. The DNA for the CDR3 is TGCGCCAGCAGCTTGGCCTTTAGGGTGGGAGGTGAAAAACTGTTTTTT.

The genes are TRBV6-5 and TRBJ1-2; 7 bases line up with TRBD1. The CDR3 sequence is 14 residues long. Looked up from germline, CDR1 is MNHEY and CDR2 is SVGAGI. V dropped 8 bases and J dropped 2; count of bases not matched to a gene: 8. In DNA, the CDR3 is TGTGCCAGCGGATTGGACAGGAGAAACTATGGCTACACCTTC. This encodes CASGLDRRNYGYTF.

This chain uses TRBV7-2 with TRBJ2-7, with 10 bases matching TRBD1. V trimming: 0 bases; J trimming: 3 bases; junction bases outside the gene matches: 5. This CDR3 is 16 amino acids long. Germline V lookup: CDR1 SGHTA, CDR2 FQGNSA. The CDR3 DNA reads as TGTGCCAGCAGCTTAGCGGGGGGACAGGGGCTCTACGAGCAGTACTTC. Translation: CASSLAGGQGLYEQYF.

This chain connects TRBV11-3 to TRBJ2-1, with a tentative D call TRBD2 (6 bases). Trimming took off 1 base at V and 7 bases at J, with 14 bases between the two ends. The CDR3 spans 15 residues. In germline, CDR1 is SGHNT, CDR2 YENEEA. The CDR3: CASSLGLGNRNEQFF. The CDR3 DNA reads TGTGCCAGCAGCTTAGGACTAGGCAATAGGAATGAGCAGTTCTTC.

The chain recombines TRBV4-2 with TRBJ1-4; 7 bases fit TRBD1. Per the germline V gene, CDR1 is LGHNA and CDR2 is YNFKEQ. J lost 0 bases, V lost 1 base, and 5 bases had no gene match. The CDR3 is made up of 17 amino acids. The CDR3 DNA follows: TGTGCCAGCAGCCAAGCAACAGGGGTCGCAACTAATGAAAAACTGTTTTTT. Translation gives CASSQATGVATNEKLFF.

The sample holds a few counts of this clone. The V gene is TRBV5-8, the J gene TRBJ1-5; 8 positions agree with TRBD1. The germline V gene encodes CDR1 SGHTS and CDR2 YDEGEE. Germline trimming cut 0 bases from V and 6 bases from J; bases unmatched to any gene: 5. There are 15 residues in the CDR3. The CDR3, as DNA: TGTGCCAGCAGCTTGGGTGGACAGGGCCGTCAGCCCCAGCATTTT. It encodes CASSLGGQGRQPQHF.